The source of this T cell receptor beta chain is a study of blood T cell repertoires in COVID-19. This clone has just one count. The method was immunoSEQ multiplex PCR; TCRdb's version includes in-frame clones alone and lacks a portion of them. This table has 150,000 or so clones, 70% to 90% appearing once. The length of the CDR3 is 16 residues. V was clipped by 4 bases and J by 0 bases, with 16 bases between them. Germline V CDR1 and CDR2: SGHNT, YYREEE (reference sequence). J is TRBJ1-2 and V is TRBV5-4; D is possibly TRBD1 (6 bases). This sequence was found in a human donor in a cohort sampled during active COVID-19. Sequenced input: peripheral blood. The CDR3 DNA follows: TGTGCCAGCAGCCCCGGGACAACTACCGCTAACTATGGCTACACCTTC. Protein sequence: CASSPGTTTANYGYTF.